This T cell receptor (beta chain) is drawn from a study of CD8 T cells in ankylosing spondylitis listed by TCRdb under 2017. Describing the broader study: To find TCR variants linked to disease, the study profiled T cell receptor beta repertoires in ankylosing spondylitis patients and healthy donors. Peripheral blood samples were taken, and synovial fluid was additionally collected from ankylosing spondylitis patients. In total, the full study cohort was made up of 110 or so healthy donors and about two dozen ankylosing spondylitis patients. What the research found in general, with its limitations: Blood from ankylosing spondylitis patients appeared to be characterized by a TCR beta motif composed of about eight highly homologous amino acid variants. Some TCR beta motif variants had previously been reported in synovial fluid and blood of reactive arthritis patients, which suggested common disease-initiation mechanisms. According to the report, matched synovial fluid samples from ankylosing spondylitis patients were significantly enriched for the disease-linked clones. In peripheral blood, the disease-linked clones were found at relatively low frequencies and had a CD8+ phenotype.

Per the germline V gene (reference sequence), DFQATT is the CDR1 and SNEGSKA is the CDR2. V loses 6 bases of germline sequence and J loses 3 bases, and the interval between the two ends is 14 bases. The CDR3 numbers 13 residues from cysteine through phenylalanine. The CDR3 DNA has 39 bases and is translated from base 1. The run used an Illumina HiSeq 2500. Quantitative 5'-RACE with molecular barcodes was the method used to prepare the TCR beta libraries. On the authors' methods: Disease-linked TCR variants were identified with a new computational method built on a probabilistic model of VDJ rearrangement. The public reads were reprocessed in TCRdb via fastp at Q25 and MiXCR, keeping in-frame beta chains. All rows with the same CDR3 protein become a single entry with the most common DNA and genes. The V and J calls reflect TCRdb's pipeline rather than the authors' work. Counted in this sample were fewer than 400,000 distinct CDR3 sequences; over 12% of them appeared once. Of the sample, roughly 0.99% is held by the ten largest clones.

The sample holds a few counts of this clonotype. This receptor's antigen is unknown. Base qualities are not provided; no much larger clone lies one nucleotide away. Sequencing input: blood, either unsorted or a sorted T cell fraction (not recorded which). This sequence originates from a male donor with ankylosing spondylitis or in good health (not recorded which). The V gene is TRBV20-1 and the J gene is TRBJ1-1, with an unclear D gene assignment. This receptor carries the CDR3 CSAPTPVDTEAFF. The DNA is TGCAGTGCCCCGACCCCCGTAGACACTGAAGCTTTCTTT.